These 9 T cell receptor beta chains were all obtained from the same sample, sequenced in a study of T-cell memory formation after mild COVID-19. TCRdb fed the 5' RACE reads into MiXCR, producing one record per CDR3 protein. The table includes about 140,000 distinct CDR3 sequences, around 15% detected once. Sequencing input: PBMCs or a T cell subset sorted from them (not recorded which). The receptors come from an adult woman who had mild COVID-19 (a few samples of this study predate the infection). Cell type and time point are not known.

The chain uses TRBV19 and TRBJ2-4; D tentatively fits TRBD1 or TRBD2 (6 bases each). Trimming cost V 5 bases and J 6 bases, with 26 bases left between them. Looked up from germline, CDR1 is LNHDA and CDR2 is SQIVND (reference sequence). The CDR3 consists of 18 residues. The chain's CDR3 is CASSLTPQWRDISNIQYF. The CDR3 DNA is TGTGCCAGTAGTCTTACCCCGCAATGGAGGGACATTTCAAACATTCAGTACTTC. The full variable domain, rest sourced from reference TRBV19 and TRBJ2-4, is DGGITQSPKYLFRKEGQNVTLSCEQNLNHDAMYWYRQDPGQGLRLIYYSQIVNDFQKGDIAEGYSVSREKKESFPLTVTSAQKNPTAFYLCASSLTPQWRDISNIQYFGAGTRLSVL.

This chain links TRBV5-4 with TRBJ1-1; maybe TRBD1 (5 bases). CDR1 SGHNT and CDR2 YYREEE come from the germline V gene (reference sequence). The CDR3 is made up of 16 amino acids. V lost 3 bases, J lost 2 bases, and 17 bases lay in between. In DNA form, the CDR3 reads TGTGCCAGCAGCTGGGGGACGGAGGACATTAACACTGAAGCTTTCTTT. Its protein product is CASSWGTEDINTEAFF.

This clonotype appeared a few times. The V call is TRBV12-3 or TRBV12-4, the J call TRBJ2-2, with a tentative D call TRBD2 (6 bases). CDR3 length equals 19 residues. Trimming stripped 2 bases from V and 6 bases from J, with 25 bases between. Here the CDR3 DNA reads TGTGCCAGCAGTTTATGGGTAGTGGCGGGGATCGTGGGAGCCGGGGAGCTGTTTTTT. Encoded protein: CASSLWVVAGIVGAGELFF.

This clonotype is termed medium-sized. The CDR3 DNA reads as TGTGCCAGCACCCTGCGTGACAGGGCCATCGATGAGCAGTTCTTC. Its translation is CASTLRDRAIDEQFF. This rearrangement joins TRBV6-5 to TRBJ2-1, with TRBD1 matching over 7 bases. Trimming took 7 bases from V and 8 from J; bases not matched to a gene: 14. Germline CDR1 and CDR2: MNHEY and SVGAGI. The CDR3 spans 15 residues.

The V gene is TRBV20-1, the J gene TRBJ2-1; 11 nucleotides line up with TRBD2. This CDR3 spans 15 amino acids. CDR1 is DFQATT and CDR2 is SNEGSKA in the germline V gene (reference sequence). V trimming: 4 bases; J trimming: 6 bases; junction bases outside the gene matches: 8. For the CDR3, the DNA is TGCAGTGCTATCACTCCTCTAGCGGGGGGCAATGAGCAGTTCTTC. It translates to CSAITPLAGGNEQFF.

This clonotype came up a few times. The chain is built from TRBV12-3 or TRBV12-4 and TRBJ1-1, with D possibly matching TRBD1 (5 bases). With 8 bases removed from V and 1 base from J, the gap between germline ends came to 8 bases. CDR3 length: 12 amino acids. Written as DNA, the CDR3 is TGTGCCAGCCGCGGGACGAACACTGAAGCTTTCTTT. Translating it yields CASRGTNTEAFF.

This clonotype was counted a few times. The V call is TRBV15, the J call TRBJ1-1; 7 bases are a match to TRBD1. The junction had 4 bases not matched to a gene; V was cut back by 9 bases and J by 0 bases. This CDR3 is 13 amino acids long. CDR1 is LNHNV and CDR2 is YYDKDF in the germline V gene (reference sequence). CDR3 coding DNA: TGTGCCACGCGGGACAGCTTGAACACTGAAGCTTTCTTT. It encodes CATRDSLNTEAFF.

The J gene is TRBJ1-4, the V gene TRBV7-6, with D possibly being TRBD1 (5 bases). Germline assignment: CDR1 SGHVS and CDR2 FNYEAQ. Trimming pared 1 base from V and 4 bases from J, leaving 16 bases between. This CDR3 is built from 17 residues. For the CDR3, the DNA is TGTGCCAGCAGCTTAGACTCGGCCGGGACGGGTAATGAAAAACTGTTTTTT. Protein sequence: CASSLDSAGTGNEKLFF.

The chain joins TRBV27 to TRBJ1-1; D not resolved. V was trimmed by 7 bases and J by 3 bases, leaving 12 bases between them. In germline, CDR1 is MNHEY, CDR2 SMNVEV (reference sequence). The CDR3 totals 13 residues. In DNA, the CDR3 is TGTGCCAGCACCTCTGGGCTCCACACTGAAGCTTTCTTT. Translating it yields CASTSGLHTEAFF.